These 18 T cell receptor beta chains originate from one sample sequenced in a study of T cells in tuberculosis. The assay was immunoSEQ multiplex PCR, and TCRdb's table has in-frame clones only and misses some. The top ten hold 9.5% to 12% of the sample, which has about 34,000 clones, 80% to 95% seen once. Stated time point: new active TB diagnosis, blood taken before or within 7 days of starting treatment. The sequencing here drew on PBMCs, taken at tuberculosis diagnosis. The source is an adult with tuberculosis.

V gene TRBV4-1 combines with J gene TRBJ2-3; D possibly corresponds to TRBD1 (6 bases). Looked up from germline, CDR1 is MGHRA and CDR2 is YSYEKL. The ends were cut back, 1 base at V and 2 bases at J, with 7 bases in the middle. The CDR3 runs 14 residues. The CDR3 DNA reads as TGCGCCAGCAGCCAAGGACAGGTCACAGATACGCAGTATTTT. It encodes CASSQGQVTDTQYF.

The CDR3 DNA sequence: TGTGCCTGGAGATTACAGGGGGCGAGGGAAAAACTGTTTTTT. Amino acids: CAWRLQGAREKLFF. The chain is built from TRBV30 and TRBJ1-4; 9 nucleotides line up with TRBD1. J lost 8 bases, V lost 3 bases, and 7 bases had no gene match. Germline loops: CDR1 GTSNPN, CDR2 SVGIG (reference sequence). CDR3 length equals 14 residues.

The J gene is TRBJ2-3, the V gene TRBV7-8; 11 bases fit TRBD2. From germline, CDR1 is SGHVS and CDR2 FQNEAQ. The CDR3 consists of 18 residues. V shed 0 bases and J 2 bases; nucleotides not matched to a gene: 7. CDR3 residues: CASSLAGSSGGFTDTQYF. DNA for the CDR3: TGTGCCAGCAGCTTAGCGGGCTCTAGCGGGGGGTTCACAGATACGCAGTATTTT.

The V call is TRBV10-3, the J call TRBJ1-2; 9 positions match TRBD1. The CDR3 has 15 residues. Germline lookup yields CDR1 ENHRY and CDR2 SYGVKD. Trimming at V came to 0 bases and at J to 7 bases, leaving 6 bases not matched to a gene. The CDR3 DNA reads as TGTGCCATCAGTGAGTCTGAACAGGGGGCTGGTGGCTACACCTTC. Its protein is CAISESEQGAGGYTF.

The chain couples TRBV2 to TRBJ2-1; 7 nucleotides align to TRBD1. Trimming at V came to 6 bases and at J to 10 bases, leaving 12 bases not matched to a gene. This CDR3 is 14 amino acids long. Germline CDR1 and CDR2: SNHLY and FYNNEI. The CDR3 is CASRDASTGVEQFF. CDR3 in DNA: TGTGCCAGCAGGGACGCTTCTACAGGGGTCGAGCAGTTCTTC.

The J gene is TRBJ1-1, the V gene TRBV4-1; perhaps TRBD1 as D (6 bases). The V end lost 1 base, the J end lost 7 bases, and 13 bases lay between the germline ends. The CDR3 has 14 amino acids. Looked up from germline, CDR1 is MGHRA and CDR2 is YSYEKL. The CDR3 reads CASSQGTGLDEAFF. As DNA, the CDR3 is TGCGCCAGCAGCCAAGGTACAGGGCTTGATGAAGCTTTCTTT.

This chain's CDR3 is CASSVTGANTEAFF. The CDR3 DNA sequence: TGTGCCAGCAGCGTGACAGGGGCTAACACTGAAGCTTTCTTT. The rearrangement joins TRBV9 to TRBJ1-1; 8 positions agree with TRBD1. V lost 2 bases, J lost 2 bases, and 2 bases stayed unmatched. This CDR3 is 14 amino acids long. Germline loops: CDR1 SGDLS, CDR2 YYNGEE.

Only one count was recorded for this clone. V and J are TRBV5-8 and TRBJ1-4; 9 bases are shared with TRBD1. This CDR3 is built from 13 residues. CDR1 and CDR2 from the germline V gene are SGHTS and YDEGEE. The V segment lost 4 bases and the J segment 8 bases; nucleotides outside the gene matches: 3. The CDR3 bases are TGTGCCAGCAGCAGACAGGGGGGCGAAAAACTGTTTTTT. This encodes CASSRQGGEKLFF.

The J gene is TRBJ2-1, the V gene TRBV4-1; TRBD2 agrees at 13 bases. Germline V lookup: CDR1 MGHRA, CDR2 YSYEKL. J gave up 6 bases and V 4 bases, and 6 bases lay outside the gene matches. There are 16 residues in the CDR3. Here the CDR3 reads CASSPAGTSGVNEQFF. The CDR3 DNA is TGCGCCAGCAGCCCGGCCGGGACTAGCGGGGTCAATGAGCAGTTCTTC.

The chain links TRBV5-1 to TRBJ2-3; 10 bases are a match to TRBD2. The V gene's germline CDR1 is SGHRS and CDR2 YFSETQ. J gave up 6 bases and V 7 bases, and 11 bases lay outside the gene matches. The CDR3 has 15 residues. CDR3 residues: CASHHQAGGMDTQYF. The DNA for the CDR3 is TGCGCCAGCCACCACCAAGCGGGGGGGATGGATACGCAGTATTTT.

This clone showed up just once. The V and J genes are TRBV5-1 and TRBJ1-1; D perhaps matches TRBD1 (5 bases). The germline V gene encodes CDR1 SGHRS and CDR2 YFSETQ. The length of the CDR3 is 16 residues. The V end lost 2 bases, the J end lost 3 bases, and 17 bases lay between the germline ends. The CDR3 protein is CASSFWPSGDDTEAFF. DNA for the CDR3: TGCGCCAGCAGCTTTTGGCCTTCGGGGGACGACACTGAAGCTTTCTTT. The full variable domain, with the rest looked up from reference TRBV5-1 and TRBJ1-1, is KAGVTQTPRYLIKTRGQQVTLSCSPISGHRSVSWYQQTPGQGLQFLFEYFSETQRNKGNFPGRFSGRQFSNSRSEMNVSTLELGDSALYLCASSFWPSGDDTEAFFGQGTRLTVV.

This sequence joins TRBV27 and TRBJ1-5; D is unresolved. The CDR3 sequence is 17 residues long. V lost 0 bases to trimming and J lost 2 bases, with 14 bases between them. Germline-derived CDR1 and CDR2 are MNHEY and SMNVEV (reference sequence). CDR3 bases: TGTGCCAGCAGTTTATCGATTGTAGAGAGGGGCAATCAGCCCCAGCATTTT. Protein: CASSLSIVERGNQPQHF.

The V call is TRBV4-1, the J call TRBJ2-2; TRBD2 might be the D (5 bases). The germline V gene has CDR1 MGHRA and CDR2 YSYEKL. This CDR3 has 14 residues. V was cut by 1 base and J by 6 bases, with 9 bases left in between. The CDR3 sequence is CASSQAERAGELFF. The DNA of the CDR3 is TGCGCCAGCAGCCAAGCGGAGAGGGCCGGGGAGCTGTTTTTT.

The CDR3 DNA reads as TGTGCCAGTAGCTACGGGGAGGAAAAACTGTTTTTT. Its translation: CASSYGEEKLFF. This chain joins TRBV19 and TRBJ1-4, with no clear D. From germline, CDR1 is LNHDA and CDR2 SQIVND (reference sequence). The germline V and J ends were trimmed by 6 bases and 8 bases, with 10 bases remaining between them. CDR3 length equals 12 residues.

V usage is TRBV10-3 and J usage is TRBJ2-7, with a tentative D call TRBD1 (6 bases). Germline lookup yields CDR1 ENHRY and CDR2 SYGVKD. The CDR3 contains 14 residues. V lost 6 bases, J lost 5 bases, and 17 bases lay in between. This CDR3 is CAISLGTSVHEQYF. CDR3 sequence (DNA): TGTGCCATCAGCCTGGGGACATCTGTCCACGAGCAGTACTTC.

The chain couples TRBV21-1 to TRBJ1-5; the D segment call TRBD1 is taken from the table without a DNA check. TRBV21-1 is flagged as a pseudogene. There are 13 residues in the CDR3. CDR3 coding DNA: TGTGCCAGCCCAGGGGGAGGAAATCAGCCCCAGCATTTT. It translates to CASPGGGNQPQHF.

The chain carries TRBV27 and TRBJ2-7; D is perhaps TRBD2 (5 bases). Germline CDR1 and CDR2: MNHEY and SMNVEV (reference sequence). V was trimmed by 6 bases and J by 0 bases, leaving 12 bases between them. The CDR3 covers 14 residues. Here the CDR3 DNA reads TGTGCCAGCAGCCTGGGTGGGAGCTCCTACGAGCAGTACTTC. Amino acid sequence: CASSLGGSSYEQYF.

This chain uses TRBV19 with TRBJ2-2, with 8 bases fitting TRBD1. This CDR3 has 13 amino acids. CDR1 and CDR2 from the germline V gene are LNHDA and SQIVND (reference sequence). Trimming at V came to 7 bases and at J to 7 bases, leaving 5 bases not matched to a gene. The CDR3 loop reads CASTGGAGGELFF. Here the CDR3 DNA reads TGTGCCAGTACAGGGGGCGCGGGCGGGGAGCTGTTTTTT.